The 30 T cell receptor beta chains in this list originate from one sample, sequenced in a study of shared clonotypes between healthy human individuals. Profiling relied on immunoSEQ multiplex PCR, and the TCRdb table lists in-frame clones only, not all of them. The table has about 490,000 clones, roughly four fifths seen once. Input material: PBMCs. Every receptor here comes from a woman aged 40 to 50 in good health. Some clones in this sample may be carry-over from other donors' samples.

Comments on this clone: A clone one base away is much larger, so this may be a read error. The CDR3 region is CASSSRDSLNTGAFF. CDR3 sequence (DNA): TGTGCCAGCAGCTCCCGGGACTCCCTGAACACTGGAGCTTTCTTT. V is TRBV7-9 and J is TRBJ1-1, with a tentative D call TRBD1 (5 bases). The CDR3 sequence is 15 residues long. Germline CDR1 reads SEHNR; CDR2 reads FQNEAQ (reference sequence).

The genes are TRBV30 and TRBJ1-3; D unresolved. V shed 3 bases and J shed 0 bases, with 6 bases lying between them. There are 13 residues in the CDR3. The V gene's germline CDR1 is GTSNPN and CDR2 SVGIG (reference sequence). CDR3 coding DNA: TGTGCCTGGAGCAGGAGCTCTGGAAACACCATATATTTT. Protein product: CAWSRSSGNTIYF.

The chain recombines TRBV2 with TRBJ2-7; perhaps D is TRBD1 or TRBD2 (5 bases each). Trimming removed 7 bases from V and 0 bases from J, with 13 bases in between. Per the germline V gene, CDR1 is SNHLY and CDR2 is FYNNEI. The CDR3 spans 14 residues. The CDR3 sequence: CASNGDRSSYEQYF. The CDR3 DNA reads TGTGCCAGCAACGGGGACCGGAGCTCCTACGAGCAGTACTTC.

The chain has TRBV6-1 and TRBJ1-2; possibly TRBD1 for D (6 bases). CDR1 and CDR2 from the germline V gene are MNHNS and SASEGT. Trimming took 1 base from V and 4 from J, leaving 16 bases between them. This CDR3 is 16 amino acids long. The DNA of the CDR3 is TGTGCCAGCAGTGAAGTCGGGGGCAGTCTCGCCTATGGCTACACCTTC. Translated, it gives CASSEVGGSLAYGYTF.

The chain uses TRBV7-9 and TRBJ1-2; tentatively, D is TRBD1 (5 bases). CDR1 is SEHNR, CDR2 FQNEAQ, per germline (reference sequence). Deletions cut 1 base from V and 6 bases from J, with 9 bases between. There are 13 residues in the CDR3. The CDR3 here is CASSLETVNGYTF. The CDR3 DNA sequence: TGTGCCAGCAGCTTAGAGACAGTAAATGGCTACACCTTC. The whole variable domain, remainder taken from reference TRBV7-9 and TRBJ1-2, is DTGVSQNPRHKITKRGQNVTFRCDPISEHNRLYWYRQTLGQGPEFLTYFQNEAQLEKSRLLSDRFSAERPKGSFSTLEIQRTEQGDSAMYLCASSLETVNGYTFGSGTRLTVV.

The chain is built from TRBV30 and TRBJ1-6; D is unresolved. The CDR3 runs 12 residues. Trimming removed 1 base at V and 5 bases at J, with 3 bases between. Germline CDR1 and CDR2: GTSNPN and SVGIG (reference sequence). CDR3 nucleotide sequence: TGTGCCTGGAGTGCCAATAATTCACCCCTCCACTTT. It codes for CAWSANNSPLHF.

The chain carries TRBV30 and TRBJ1-1; D is unresolved. The CDR3 is 13 amino acids. V was trimmed by 0 bases and J by 4 bases, leaving 9 bases between them. Germline CDR1 GTSNPN, CDR2 SVGIG (reference sequence). The CDR3 here is CAWSVDQTTEAFF. The CDR3 DNA reads as TGTGCCTGGAGTGTAGACCAAACCACTGAAGCTTTCTTT.

This chain connects TRBV13 to TRBJ2-3; the match to TRBD2 covers 8 bases. CDR3 length: 14 residues. The V gene end was trimmed by 2 bases and the J gene end by 4 bases; junction bases not matched to a gene: 2. Germline V gene lookup returns CDR1 PRHDT and CDR2 FYEKMQ (reference sequence). In DNA form, the CDR3 reads TGTGCCAGCAGCTTACGAGCGGGAGCAGATACGCAGTATTTT. It codes for CASSLRAGADTQYF.

The chain has TRBV7-8 and TRBJ2-7, with 7 positions matching TRBD1. Germline V gives CDR1 SGHVS, CDR2 FQNEAQ. CDR3 length: 13 residues. The trim removed 5 bases at V and 4 bases at J, leaving 5 bases unmatched. The CDR3 region is CASSLLTGYEQYF. The CDR3 region has the DNA TGTGCCAGCAGCCTACTGACAGGGTACGAGCAGTACTTC.

The rearrangement uses TRBV15 and TRBJ2-7; no reliable D call. The CDR3 covers 14 residues. The germline gives CDR1 LNHNV, CDR2 YYDKDF (reference sequence). The V end lost 0 bases, the J end lost 1 base, and 7 bases lay between the germline ends. The DNA of the CDR3 is TGTGCCACCAGCAGAGATTCCAATTCCTACGAGCAGTACTTC. Translated: CATSRDSNSYEQYF. The full variable domain, rest sourced from reference TRBV15 and TRBJ2-7, is DAMVIQNPRYQVTQFGKPVTLSCSQTLNHNVMYWYQQKSSQAPKLLFHYYDKDFNNEADTPDNFQSRRPNTSFCFLDIRSPGLGDTAMYLCATSRDSNSYEQYFGPGTRLTVT.

V and J are TRBV2 and TRBJ1-2; D perhaps matches TRBD1 (5 bases). Germline V CDR1 and CDR2: SNHLY, FYNNEI. The CDR3 has 13 amino acids. V was cut by 11 bases and J by 5 bases, with 18 bases left in between. The CDR3 nucleotides are TGTGCCGGAGCGACAGATTCATATTATGGCTACACCTTC. Residues: CAGATDSYYGYTF.

This chain links TRBV7-2 with TRBJ2-1; D is undetermined. The length of the CDR3 is 15 residues. The germline V gene has CDR1 SGHTA and CDR2 FQGNSA. Trimming removed 5 bases at V and 3 bases at J, with 14 bases between. DNA for the CDR3: TGTGCCAGCAGCCTCCCGCGCCGTGGCTACAATGAGCAGTTCTTC. Amino acids: CASSLPRRGYNEQFF.

A few counts support this clone. V gene TRBV28 combines with J gene TRBJ2-7; TRBD1 aligns across 10 bases. Germline trimming cut 4 bases from V and 7 bases from J; bases unmatched to any gene: 1. Germline V gene sequence: CDR1 MDHEN, CDR2 SYDVKM. The CDR3 totals 12 residues. The CDR3 region has the DNA TGTGCCAGCAGTTCGGGACAGGGGGAGCAGTACTTC. Amino acids: CASSSGQGEQYF.

About this clone itself: The same CDR3 arises from other DNA sequences in this sample as well. V usage is TRBV20-1 and J usage is TRBJ2-3; D is unclear. The CDR3 length is 10 residues. The V and J ends lost 6 bases and 3 bases respectively, with 4 bases between them. Germline V gene lookup returns CDR1 DFQATT and CDR2 SNEGSKA (reference sequence). The CDR3 DNA is TGCAGTGCCGGGACAGATACGCAGTATTTT. Protein: CSAGTDTQYF.

The chain links TRBV6-5 to TRBJ1-2, with D hard to call. V was clipped by 7 bases and J by 5 bases, with 20 bases between them. This CDR3 region has 15 residues. Looked up from germline, CDR1 is MNHEY and CDR2 is SVGAGI. In nucleotides, the CDR3 is TGTGCCAGCACCGAGGGTCTATATCGACCATATGGCTACACCTTC. Its protein is CASTEGLYRPYGYTF.

The chain carries TRBV13 and TRBJ1-4; D uncertain. The germline V gene encodes CDR1 PRHDT and CDR2 FYEKMQ (reference sequence). Trimming took 2 bases from V and 6 from J, leaving 7 bases between them. CDR3 length: 13 amino acids. CDR3 region: CASSLRGDEKLFF. CDR3 DNA: TGTGCCAGCAGCTTAAGAGGAGATGAAAAACTGTTTTTT.

The chain joins TRBV9 to TRBJ1-1; no definite D call. The CDR3 loop spans 13 amino acids. CDR1 and CDR2 (germline): SGDLS, YYNGEE. V was shortened by 0 bases and J by 6 bases, with 9 bases between the two germline ends. The CDR3 nucleotides are TGTGCCAGCAGCGTAGGGGCAGGCGCTGAAGCTTTCTTT. Translated: CASSVGAGAEAFF.

The count of this clone is one. The sample holds other DNA sequences that translate to the same CDR3. This chain uses TRBV11-3 with TRBJ2-4, with a possible D match to TRBD1 (5 bases). Germline V CDR1 and CDR2: SGHNT, YENEEA. The CDR3 is 15 amino acids. Trimming removed 4 bases from V and 2 bases from J, with 12 bases in between. This CDR3 reads CASSSGQGSKNIQYF. The CDR3 nucleotides are TGTGCCAGCAGCTCCGGGCAGGGTTCCAAAAACATTCAGTACTTC. Based on the CDR3 plus reference TRBV11-3 and TRBJ2-4, the full variable domain is EAGVVQSPRYKIIEKKQPVAFWCNPISGHNTLYWYLQNLGQGPELLIRYENEEAVDDSQLPKDRFSAERLKGVDSTLKIQPAELGDSAVYLCASSSGQGSKNIQYFGAGTRLSVL.

The rearrangement links TRBV9 to TRBJ2-3; D gene unclear. The CDR3 consists of 14 residues. V lost 0 bases and J lost 1, with 6 bases in between. The germline V gene encodes CDR1 SGDLS and CDR2 YYNGEE. CDR3 in amino acids: CASSVDGGTDTQYF. In nucleotides, the CDR3 is TGTGCCAGCAGCGTAGATGGGGGCACAGATACGCAGTATTTT.

The rearrangement joins TRBV15 to TRBJ2-1; the match to TRBD2 covers 9 bases. Looked up from germline, CDR1 is LNHNV and CDR2 is YYDKDF (reference sequence). The ends lost 1 base at V and 0 bases at J; junction bases unmatched: 7. The CDR3 is made up of 18 amino acids. CDR3 region: CATSRGGLAGRSYNEQFF. CDR3 in DNA: TGTGCCACCAGCAGAGGGGGGCTAGCGGGACGCTCCTACAATGAGCAGTTCTTC.

This chain links TRBV6-5 with TRBJ1-3; D is perhaps TRBD1 (6 bases). Germline V gene sequence: CDR1 MNHEY, CDR2 SVGAGI. V shed 6 bases and J shed 1 base, with 7 bases lying between them. This CDR3 is 13 amino acids long. CDR3 loop: CASRQGSGNTIYF. The CDR3 DNA reads TGTGCCAGCAGACAGGGTTCTGGAAACACCATATATTTT.

This clone has only a few counts. CDR3 sequence reads: CASSPGRRGEQFF. As DNA, the CDR3 is TGTGCCAGCAGCCCTGGGCGGAGGGGTGAGCAGTTCTTC. This chain links TRBV11-2 with TRBJ2-1, with D maybe TRBD2 (6 bases). The V end was cut by 5 bases, the J end by 9 bases, with 14 bases between. The CDR3 extends over 13 amino acids. Germline V CDR1 and CDR2: SGHAT, FQNNGV.

Notes on this clone: A much bigger clone sits one base away, suggesting this may be a read error. The sample holds other DNA sequences that translate to the same CDR3. CDR3 region: CASSLDSNQPQHF. As DNA, the CDR3 is TGTGCCAGCAGCTTGGACAGCAATCAGCCCCAGCATTTT. The chain combines TRBV5-4 with TRBJ1-5; D unresolved. Germline assignment: CDR1 SGHNT and CDR2 YYREEE (reference sequence). V lost 0 bases and J lost 1, with 2 bases in between. CDR3 size: 13 residues.

This clone was counted between two and nine times. Other DNA sequences within the sample encode an identical CDR3. The V gene is TRBV7-2, the J gene TRBJ2-5; TRBD1 aligns across 7 bases. The J segment lost 5 bases and the V segment lost 6 bases, leaving 6 bases of the junction unmatched. Germline V CDR1 and CDR2: SGHTA, FQGNSA. This CDR3 contains 13 residues. The CDR3 protein is CASSRGGEETQYF. CDR3 sequence (DNA): TGTGCCAGCAGTCGAGGGGGCGAGGAGACCCAGTACTTC.

The gene calls are TRBV28 and TRBJ1-6; D not resolved. V was shortened by 7 bases and J by 7 bases, with 8 bases between the two germline ends. The CDR3 contains 12 residues. From germline, CDR1 is MDHEN and CDR2 SYDVKM. Written as DNA, the CDR3 is TGTGCCAGCACTCCACCCAATTCACCCCTCCACTTT. It specifies CASTPPNSPLHF. The variable domain in full, with the rest retrieved from reference TRBV28 and TRBJ1-6, is DVKVTQSSRYLVKRTGEKVFLECVQDMDHENMFWYRQDPGLGLRLIYFSYDVKMKEKGDIPEGYSVSREKKERFSLILESASTNQTSMYLCASTPPNSPLHFGNGTRLTVT.

Comments on this clone: One end of the junction is discordant with germline, which a read error may explain. The chain is built from TRBV11-1 and TRBJ2-5; D not resolved. The J call may be wrong; the DNA end is better matched by TRBJ2-7. Germline V gives CDR1 SGHAT, CDR2 FQDESV (reference sequence). The CDR3 is 15 residues long. The CDR3 coding sequence is TGTGCCAGTAGCTTAGATCGAGTACAATCCTACGAGCAGTACTTC. It is translated as CASSLDRVQSYEQYF.

This clone was observed many times. V gene TRBV7-2 combines with J gene TRBJ2-2; D is unresolved. This CDR3 spans 14 amino acids. V shed 0 bases and J shed 6 bases, with 8 bases lying between them. From germline, CDR1 is SGHTA and CDR2 FQGNSA. This CDR3 is CASSLARRSGELFF. The CDR3 region has the DNA TGTGCCAGCAGCTTAGCGCGTAGGTCCGGGGAGCTGTTTTTT.

The J gene is TRBJ2-1, the V gene TRBV10-2; D is possibly TRBD1 (5 bases). Trimming cost V 7 bases and J 0 bases, with 16 bases left between them. This CDR3 region has 16 residues. Per the germline V gene, CDR1 is WSHSY and CDR2 is SAAADI. CDR3 nucleotides: TGCGCCAGCATGGACATAGGACATAGCTCCTACAATGAGCAGTTCTTC. This sequence encodes CASMDIGHSSYNEQFF.

On this clone: The sample has other DNA sequences that encode this CDR3 too. The chain uses TRBV6-1 and TRBJ1-1; TRBD1 might be the D (5 bases). Trimming pared 8 bases from V and 3 bases from J, leaving 13 bases between. CDR1 is MNHNS and CDR2 is SASEGT in the germline V gene. The CDR3 contains 13 residues. The CDR3 is CASSGRGDTEAFF. The DNA of the CDR3 is TGTGCCAGCTCTGGCCGAGGGGACACTGAAGCTTTCTTT.

The sample holds one count of this clone. J is TRBJ2-5 and V is TRBV30; D not resolved. This CDR3 has 14 amino acids. Germline V gene sequence: CDR1 GTSNPN, CDR2 SVGIG (reference sequence). V lost 3 bases, J lost 2 bases, and 13 bases lay in between. The CDR3 sequence: CAWSVAVVQETQYF. The DNA of the CDR3 is TGTGCCTGGAGCGTTGCGGTGGTTCAAGAGACCCAGTACTTC.